These T cell receptor beta chains were read from a single sample in a study of CD8 T cells in ankylosing spondylitis. Using its own MiXCR run on the 5' RACE reads, TCRdb lists one record per CDR3 protein. The sample has about 96,000 distinct CDR3 sequences, roughly 27% seen once; the top ten hold 45% to 65%. The material sequenced was blood, either unsorted or a sorted T cell fraction (not recorded which). The receptor source for this set is a male donor with ankylosing spondylitis or in good health (not recorded which). CDR3s include the opening cysteine and the closing phenylalanine or tryptophan. A D gene is named only where the DNA matches it firmly. Clone size is shown for a subset of rows, as once, few, many or a class of expanded clone.

cdr3_length	clone_size	d_call	v_call	j_call	cdr3_nt	cdr3_aa
16	NA	TRBD1	TRBV5-1	TRBJ1-2	TGCGCCAGCAGCTTGGAGGGGACAGGGAGCGGACATGGCTACACCTTC	CASSLEGTGSGHGYTF
12	few	NA	TRBV18	TRBJ1-1	TGTGCCAGCGAAGCGCGGAACACTGAAGCTTTCTTT	CASEARNTEAFF
15	NA	TRBD2	TRBV5-1	TRBJ2-1	TGCGCCAGCAGCTTGGGGGGGACTACAAACAATGAGCAGTTCTTC	CASSLGGTTNNEQFF
15	NA	TRBD1	TRBV7-9	TRBJ2-7	TGTGCCAGCAGAGCCACAGGACAGGGGGCGTACGAGCAGTACTTC	CASRATGQGAYEQYF
14	NA	TRBD2	TRBV10-3	TRBJ2-5	TGTGCCATCGGGTTAGCGGGAGGCCAAGAGACCCAGTACTTC	CAIGLAGGQETQYF
17	NA	TRBD1	TRBV20-1	TRBJ1-5	TGCAGTGCTAGAGACCCAATGGCACAGGGGGCGGTTGAGCCCCAGCATTTT	CSARDPMAQGAVEPQHF
18	NA	TRBD2	TRBV20-1	TRBJ2-3	TGCAGTGCTCCCTCTGGGACTAGCGGCTCGCCTATCACAGATACGCAGTATTTT	CSAPSGTSGSPITDTQYF
15	NA	NA	TRBV7-8	TRBJ1-2	TGTGCCAGCAGCTTAGTGGTGGGCAGAAACTATGGCTACACCTTC	CASSLVVGRNYGYTF
13	few	NA	TRBV9	TRBJ2-1	TGTGCCAGCAGCTTTGACATAGACAATGAGCAGTTCTTC	CASSFDIDNEQFF
16	few	NA	TRBV20-1	TRBJ1-4	TGCAGTGCTAGAGTAGAGAGGGACAATACTAATGAAAAACTGTTTTTT	CSARVERDNTNEKLFF
14	NA	NA	TRBV5-4	TRBJ1-1	TGTGCCAGCAGCTTGGACAGCAGAGACACTGAAGCTTTCTTT	CASSLDSRDTEAFF
14	NA	TRBD1	TRBV18	TRBJ2-1	TGTGCCAGCTCGCAACTAACAGGGGACAATGAGCAGTTCTTC	CASSQLTGDNEQFF
15	NA	NA	TRBV5-1	TRBJ2-7	TGCGCCAGCAGCTTGGGGTCCCGGGTCCCCTACGAGCAGTACTTC	CASSLGSRVPYEQYF
15	many	TRBD1	TRBV20-1	TRBJ1-5	TGCAGTGCTAGCGTGTCTGGACAGGGAGATCAGCCCCAGCATTTT	CSASVSGQGDQPQHF
15	NA	TRBD1	TRBV18	TRBJ1-1	TGTGCCAGCTCACCAATTTACAGGGGGCACACTGAAGCTTTCTTT	CASSPIYRGHTEAFF
16	few	NA	TRBV7-8	TRBJ2-5	TGTGCCAGCAGCTCAATCGACAGACCCGGGGGAGAGACCCAGTACTTC	CASSSIDRPGGETQYF
15	NA	TRBD1	TRBV5-1	TRBJ1-2	TGCGCCAGCAGCTCGCAGGGACAGGGACGCTATGGCTACACCTTC	CASSSQGQGRYGYTF
14	NA	NA	TRBV7-6	TRBJ1-4	TGTGCCAGCAGCCAGGACGCCGGTAATGAAAAACTGTTTTTT	CASSQDAGNEKLFF
15	few	NA	TRBV5-1	TRBJ1-1	TGCGCCAGCACGGGCAGTTACGACATGAACACTGAAGCTTTCTTT	CASTGSYDMNTEAFF
15	NA	NA	TRBV3-1	TRBJ2-3	TGTGCCAGCAGCCAGGACTACGCGCTACTTGATACGCAGTATTTT	CASSQDYALLDTQYF
13	NA	TRBD2	TRBV20-1	TRBJ2-1	TGCAGTGCAACCCCCGGGACTAGAAGTGAGCAGTTCTTC	CSATPGTRSEQFF
13	many	NA	TRBV29-1	TRBJ1-1	TGCAGCCCTCAAAGGGAGGTCGACACTGAAGCTTTCTTT	CSPQREVDTEAFF
10	NA	NA	TRBV11-3	TRBJ2-5	TGTGCCTGGGCCGTAGAGGCCCAGTACTTC	CAWAVEAQYF
12	many	NA	TRBV12-3/TRBV12-4	TRBJ2-1	TGTGCCAGCAGTTTTTCCCGGAATGAGCAGTTCTTC	CASSFSRNEQFF
12	NA	TRBD1	TRBV7-8	TRBJ1-5	TGTGCCAGCAGCTTGGGTTCGGGACAGGAGCATTTT	CASSLGSGQEHF
12	few	NA	TRBV20-1	TRBJ2-3	TGCAGTGCTAGAGAGTCGGGGTATACGCAGTATTTT	CSARESGYTQYF
15	few	NA	TRBV5-1	TRBJ2-3	TGCGCCAGCAGGATAAGTCCGGGCAGCGCAGATACGCAGTATTTT	CASRISPGSADTQYF
16	few	TRBD2	TRBV10-3	TRBJ2-3	TGTGCCATCAGTGAACCGCCTAGCGGGAGTGCAGATACGCAGTATTTT	CAISEPPSGSADTQYF
15	few	TRBD2	TRBV7-2	TRBJ2-3	TGTGCCAGCAGCTTAGAGACTAGCGGCACAGATACGCAGTATTTT	CASSLETSGTDTQYF
15	once	NA	TRBV12-3/TRBV12-4	TRBJ1-5	TGTGCCAGCAGTTTTAGGTCGTATAGCAATCAGCCCCAGCATTTT	CASSFRSYSNQPQHF
13	NA	NA	TRBV5-5	TRBJ1-4	TGTGCCAGCAGCTTGGATTGGGATGAAAAACTGTTTTTT	CASSLDWDEKLFF
13	few	NA	TRBV29-1	TRBJ1-1	TGCAGCGTTGAAGATGCCTGGAACCCCGAAGCTTTCTTT	CSVEDAWNPEAFF
14	few	NA	TRBV10-3	TRBJ2-6	TGTGCCATCATGAAGGGCTCTGGGGCCAACGTCCTGACTTTC	CAIMKGSGANVLTF
16	few	TRBD1	TRBV7-6	TRBJ1-1	TGTGCCAGCAGCCATCCGGGACAGGAGTTGGGCACTGAAGCTTTCTTT	CASSHPGQELGTEAFF
17	NA	TRBD1	TRBV15	TRBJ2-1	TGTGCCACCAGCAGAGATCGCCACAGGGGCGGCTACAATGAGCAGTTCTTC	CATSRDRHRGGYNEQFF
14	NA	TRBD2	TRBV5-1	TRBJ2-5	TGCGCCAGCAGCTTCTCTAGCGGGGGAGAGACCCAGTACTTC	CASSFSSGGETQYF
13	NA	NA	TRBV15	TRBJ2-5	TGTGCCACCAGCAGAGATGTTCGAGAGACCCAGTACTTC	CATSRDVRETQYF
15	few	NA	TRBV20-1	TRBJ1-1	TGCAGTGCTAGAGGTTGGGGGGCGATCGACACTGAAGCTTTCTTT	CSARGWGAIDTEAFF
19	NA	TRBD2	TRBV11-2	TRBJ2-1	TGTGCCAGCAGCTACCCCGAGTTGTTAGCGGGAGACTCCTACAATGAGCAGTTCTTC	CASSYPELLAGDSYNEQFF
14	few	NA	TRBV3-1	TRBJ2-1	TGTGCCAGCAGCCAAGCTGGCAGTTCCAATGAGCAGTTCTTC	CASSQAGSSNEQFF
13	few	TRBD2	TRBV20-1	TRBJ2-1	TGCAGTGCCCCGACTAGCGGGGGCAATGAGCAGTTCTTC	CSAPTSGGNEQFF